This T cell receptor beta chain appears in the sequencing data of a study of early T cells in non-severe SARS-CoV-2 infection. TCRdb reprocessed the 5' RACE reads via MiXCR and lists one record per CDR3 protein. The sample includes 25,000 to 35,000 distinct CDR3 sequences, more than 4% seen only once; the top ten take over 2.5%. The CDR3 runs 16 residues. Looked up from germline, CDR1 is SGHTA and CDR2 is FQGNSA. With 5 bases removed from V and 7 bases from J, the gap between germline ends came to 18 bases. This clonotype has ten or more counts. Specimen: whole blood. V usage is TRBV7-2 and J usage is TRBJ1-6; D perhaps matches TRBD1 (5 bases). This receptor was identified in an adult who was a healthcare worker with PCR-confirmed SARS-CoV-2 infection or an uninfected control (not recorded which). The CDR3 DNA is TGTGCCAGCAGCAAACCCACCGGGACTTGGAATTCACCCCTCCACTTT. Translated, it gives CASSKPTGTWNSPLHF.